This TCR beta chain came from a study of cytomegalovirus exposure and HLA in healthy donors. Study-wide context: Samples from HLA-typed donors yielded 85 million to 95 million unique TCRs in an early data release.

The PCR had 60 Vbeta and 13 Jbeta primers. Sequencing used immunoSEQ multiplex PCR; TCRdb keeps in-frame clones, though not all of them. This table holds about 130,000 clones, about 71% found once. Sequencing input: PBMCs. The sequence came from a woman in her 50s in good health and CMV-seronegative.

The chain's CDR3 is CSGAGTGSDTQYF. The CDR3 DNA follows: TGCAGCGGAGCCGGTACAGGGTCCGATACGCAGTATTTT. The chain combines TRBV29-1 with TRBJ2-3, with D possibly TRBD1 on 6 matching bases. Germline V gene sequence: CDR1 SQVTM, CDR2 ANQGSEA. This CDR3 has 13 residues. The germline V and J ends were trimmed by 7 bases and 6 bases, with 17 bases remaining between them.